The present T cell receptor beta chain was sequenced within a study of blood T cell repertoires in COVID-19. In the original processing: Amplification of reference gene primers was used by the study to estimate nucleated cell counts. Method: immunoSEQ multiplex PCR; TCRdb's copy keeps in-frame clones and lacks some. That table furnishes V, J and clone size, whereas the DNA furnished D and trimming. This table has about 360,000 clones, roughly 86% appearing once. Looked up from germline, CDR1 is SGHDT and CDR2 is YYEEEE. The CDR3 spans 14 residues. V lost 1 base to trimming and J lost 2 bases, with 9 bases between them.

The chain carries TRBV5-6 and TRBJ1-2; a possible D gene is TRBD1 (6 bases). The clonotype comes from a human donor with acute or convalescent COVID-19. The donor label of this sample is uncertain. Material for sequencing was peripheral blood. CDR3 nucleotide sequence: TGTGCCAGCAGCTTGCCAGGGGAGAACTATGGCTACACCTTC. This translates into CASSLPGENYGYTF.